The 27 T cell receptor beta chains reported below all come from one sample, sequenced in a study of response to subunit inactivated influenza vaccine. TCRdb re-derived calls from the RT-PCR reads in MiXCR, one entry per CDR3 protein. Among some 640,000 distinct CDR3 sequences, roughly 13% were seen once, and the ten largest hold less than 9%. The material sequenced was PBMCs from blood, taken about 14 days before vaccination. These receptors were obtained from a man aged 50-59 years who received an inactivated influenza vaccine.

There are many counts of this clonotype. The CDR3, as DNA: TGCAGTGCCGCGGGGGGCGATCGGGACCGAGGAAAGCAGCATTTT. Its protein product is CSAAGGDRDRGKQHF. The genes are TRBV20-1 and TRBJ1-5, with a weak D call TRBD1 (6 bases). CDR1 and CDR2 (germline): DFQATT, SNEGSKA (reference sequence). This CDR3 has 15 amino acids. Trimming took off 6 bases at V and 13 bases at J, with 28 bases between the two ends.

This clonotype was seen a few times. The chain employs TRBV3-1 and TRBJ1-2; D unclear. Germline CDR1 reads LGHDT; CDR2 reads YNNKEL (reference sequence). Trimming took 1 base from V and 2 from J, leaving 8 bases between them. The CDR3 spans 14 residues. CDR3 in amino acids: CASSQVTANYGYTF. In DNA form, the CDR3 reads TGTGCCAGCAGCCAAGTCACAGCGAACTATGGCTACACCTTC.

This clonotype has only a few counts. V is TRBV20-1 and J is TRBJ2-1; possibly TRBD2 for D (5 bases). The V end lost 6 bases, the J end lost 0 bases, and 12 bases lay between the germline ends. The germline V gene has CDR1 DFQATT and CDR2 SNEGSKA (reference sequence). The length of the CDR3 is 14 residues. The CDR3 DNA reads TGCAGTGCCCCGGGGTACCCCTCCTACAATGAGCAGTTCTTC. Translating gives CSAPGYPSYNEQFF.

The chain uses TRBV20-1 and TRBJ2-7; no clear D. V lost 6 bases to trimming and J lost 4 bases, with 10 bases between them. This CDR3 contains 11 residues. Germline assignment: CDR1 DFQATT and CDR2 SNEGSKA (reference sequence). CDR3: CSAPLGYEQYF. Written as DNA, the CDR3 is TGCAGTGCGCCCCTTGGATACGAGCAGTACTTC.

CDR3 amino acids: CASSLSGLGEAFF. CDR3 bases: TGCGCCAGCAGCTTGTCGGGTTTGGGTGAAGCTTTCTTT. V usage is TRBV5-1 and J usage is TRBJ1-1; D gene unclear. V was cut by 1 base and J by 7 bases, with 11 bases left in between. The germline gives CDR1 SGHRS, CDR2 YFSETQ. The CDR3 is 13 amino acids.

This clonotype was counted many times. The chain links TRBV29-1 to TRBJ2-6; no reliable D call. CDR1 SQVTM and CDR2 ANQGSEA come from the germline V gene. Trimming shortened V by 4 bases and J by 0 bases, and 7 bases separated the two germline ends. This CDR3 is 14 amino acids long. The CDR3 protein is CSVGMSSGANVLTF. DNA of the CDR3: TGCAGCGTTGGGATGAGCTCTGGGGCCAACGTCCTGACTTTC.

A few counts support this clonotype. The V and J genes are TRBV15 and TRBJ2-1, with D perhaps TRBD2 (6 bases). The ends were cut back, 2 bases at V and 5 bases at J, with 13 bases in the middle. Germline CDR1 reads LNHNV; CDR2 reads YYDKDF (reference sequence). The CDR3 has 15 residues. In DNA, the CDR3 is TGTGCCACCAGCAGACGTACTAGCCGGGACAATGAGCAGTTCTTC. Its translation: CATSRRTSRDNEQFF.

The chain employs TRBV10-3 and TRBJ1-1; unclear D gene. Trimming removed 6 bases at V and 1 base at J, with 12 bases between. The germline CDR1 and CDR2 sequences are ENHRY and SYGVKD. The CDR3 is 14 residues long. The CDR3 nucleotides read TGTGCCATCAGGTCGGCCAGGACGAACACTGAAGCTTTCTTT. Amino acid sequence: CAIRSARTNTEAFF.

V usage is TRBV10-3 and J usage is TRBJ1-2; D not resolved. The CDR3 has 13 residues. Trimming took off 11 bases at V and 2 bases at J, with 15 bases between the two ends. CDR1 is ENHRY, CDR2 SYGVKD, per germline. CDR3 in DNA: TGTGCCTCCACCGGGAACACGAACTATGGCTACACCTTC. This translates into CASTGNTNYGYTF.

J is TRBJ2-1 and V is TRBV7-9, with D tentatively TRBD2 (6 bases). Germline CDR1 reads SEHNR; CDR2 reads FQNEAQ (reference sequence). V was clipped by 5 bases and J by 10 bases, with 12 bases between them. The CDR3 has 12 residues. The CDR3 DNA reads TGTGCCAGCAGCCCCGGGAGCGGAGAGCAGTTCTTC. Translated, it gives CASSPGSGEQFF.

This chain connects TRBV19 to TRBJ2-3; the D gene is possibly TRBD2 (6 bases). CDR3 length: 14 residues. Germline values: CDR1 LNHDA, CDR2 SQIVND (reference sequence). V was pared by 2 bases and J by 1 base, with 7 bases between. The CDR3, as DNA: TGTGCCAGTAGTATACTAGCGCGCACAGATACGCAGTATTTT. Encoded protein: CASSILARTDTQYF.

V is TRBV4-2 and J is TRBJ1-4; D call uncertain. In germline, CDR1 is LGHNA, CDR2 YNFKEQ. CDR3 length: 14 residues. The V end lost 1 base, the J end lost 5 bases, and 8 bases lay between the germline ends. Written as DNA, the CDR3 is TGTGCCAGCAGCCAAGGCAGGACCAATGAAAAACTGTTTTTT. The encoded protein is CASSQGRTNEKLFF.

Comment on this clonotype: This may arise from a read error, as a much more abundant clone is one base away. The genes are TRBV20-1 and TRBJ1-5; possibly TRBD1 for D (6 bases). This CDR3 has 17 amino acids. Germline V CDR1 and CDR2: DFQATT, SNEGSKA (reference sequence). The CDR3 DNA reads TGCTGTGCTAGAGACCCTCTTGGGGCAGGGGCAAATCAGCCCCAGCATTTT. It yields the protein CCARDPLGAGANQPQHF.

The chain links TRBV29-1 to TRBJ2-5, with 15 bases that match TRBD2. Trimming cost V 7 bases and J 5 bases; bases outside gene matches: 2. Germline CDR1 is SQVTM and CDR2 is ANQGSEA. The CDR3 totals 13 residues. The CDR3 DNA is TGCAGCGCCGGACTAGCGGGAGGGGAGACCCAGTACTTC. It encodes CSAGLAGGETQYF.

Here the CDR3 DNA reads TGTGCCAGCAGTTACGGGACAGGGGGAAAAGAGACCCAGTACTTC. Encoded protein: CASSYGTGGKETQYF. The chain employs TRBV6-5 and TRBJ2-5; 11 bases match TRBD1. The CDR3 length is 15 residues. Germline loops: CDR1 MNHEY, CDR2 SVGAGI. V was clipped by 2 bases and J by 3 bases; unmatched bases: 2.

CDR3 region: CASSLAAGTGANVLTF. DNA for the CDR3: TGTGCCAGCAGCTTAGCGGCAGGGACTGGGGCCAACGTCCTGACTTTC. The chain has TRBV7-2 and TRBJ2-6; the D gene is possibly TRBD1 (5 bases). The germline CDR1 and CDR2 sequences are SGHTA and FQGNSA. The V and J ends lost 0 bases and 2 bases respectively, with 8 bases between them. The CDR3 sequence is 16 residues long.

V usage is TRBV7-9 and J usage is TRBJ2-7; TRBD2 agrees at 9 bases. Losses at the gene ends were 7 bases for V and 2 bases for J; bases not matched to a gene: 3. The CDR3 covers 13 residues. Germline loops: CDR1 SEHNR, CDR2 FQNEAQ (reference sequence). CDR3 sequence (DNA): TGTGCCAGCAAGCTAGCGGGAACCTACGAGCAGTACTTC. Residues: CASKLAGTYEQYF. Full variable domain (outside the CDR3, taken from reference TRBV7-9 and TRBJ2-7): DTGVSQNPRHKITKRGQNVTFRCDPISEHNRLYWYRQTLGQGPEFLTYFQNEAQLEKSRLLSDRFSAERPKGSFSTLEIQRTEQGDSAMYLCASKLAGTYEQYFGPGTRLTVT.

This clonotype was detected a few times. The chain is built from TRBV6-5 and TRBJ1-1, with D unresolved. V lost 0 bases to trimming and J lost 0 bases, with 5 bases between them. The CDR3 has 14 amino acids. Germline V gene sequence: CDR1 MNHEY, CDR2 SVGAGI. CDR3 in amino acids: CASSYSYLNTEAFF. The CDR3 DNA follows: TGTGCCAGCAGTTACTCGTACTTGAACACTGAAGCTTTCTTT.

This clonotype appeared a few times. The chain carries TRBV5-6 and TRBJ2-2, with D possibly TRBD2 on 6 matching bases. Germline V gives CDR1 SGHDT, CDR2 YYEEEE. The ends were cut back, 4 bases at V and 4 bases at J, with 11 bases in the middle. CDR3 length: 14 amino acids. In nucleotides, the CDR3 is TGTGCCAGCAGCCGGTGGCGGGGCACCGGGGAGCTGTTTTTT. Protein sequence: CASSRWRGTGELFF.

V and J are TRBV4-2 and TRBJ2-3; TRBD2 matches 15 bases. J was trimmed by 5 bases and V by 0 bases; bases with no gene match: 6. This CDR3 has 18 amino acids. Germline V gene lookup returns CDR1 LGHNA and CDR2 YNFKEQ. The CDR3 sequence: CASSQELGTSGRKDTQYF. CDR3 bases: TGTGCCAGCAGCCAAGAACTGGGGACTAGCGGGAGGAAAGATACGCAGTATTTT.

The chain joins TRBV20-1 to TRBJ2-5, with 7 nucleotides matching TRBD1. V trimming: 6 bases; J trimming: 5 bases; junction bases outside the gene matches: 9. The CDR3 sequence is 13 residues long. The germline V gene has CDR1 DFQATT and CDR2 SNEGSKA (reference sequence). The chain's CDR3 is CSAVSTGVETQYF. The CDR3 DNA sequence: TGCAGTGCGGTCAGCACAGGGGTGGAGACCCAGTACTTC.

J is TRBJ2-5 and V is TRBV10-3; TRBD2 aligns across 7 bases. V gave up 8 bases and J gave up 4 bases; unmatched junction bases: 4. Per germline, CDR1 ENHRY and CDR2 SYGVKD. The CDR3 consists of 12 residues. The CDR3 nucleotides read TGTGCCATCGCGGGGGTCGGAGAGACCCAGTACTTC. Translated, it gives CAIAGVGETQYF.

The chain joins TRBV5-5 to TRBJ2-7, with D possibly being TRBD1 (6 bases). Per the germline V gene, CDR1 is SGHKS and CDR2 is YYEKEE (reference sequence). V was pared by 7 bases and J by 7 bases, with 18 bases between. This CDR3 spans 13 amino acids. The DNA of the CDR3 is TGTGCCAGCGGCCTTGGGGGCCTAGGGGAGCAGTACTTC. It specifies CASGLGGLGEQYF.

This clonotype occurred a few times. The chain combines TRBV5-5 with TRBJ2-7; maybe TRBD1 (6 bases). Per germline, CDR1 SGHKS and CDR2 YYEKEE (reference sequence). Trimming stripped 1 base from V and 2 bases from J, with 13 bases between. This CDR3 is built from 15 residues. CDR3 DNA sequence: TGTGCCAGCAGCTTGTCAGGGGTCGGAACCTACGAGCAGTACTTC. This gives the protein CASSLSGVGTYEQYF.

The V gene is TRBV10-3, the J gene TRBJ2-3; D tentatively reads TRBD1 or TRBD2 (5 bases each). The CDR3 is made up of 15 amino acids. Trimming left V 4 bases short and J 1 base short, with 12 bases between. Germline values: CDR1 ENHRY, CDR2 SYGVKD. The DNA for the CDR3 is TGTGCCATCAGTGGGGTTATGGGGGGCACAGATACGCAGTATTTT. Amino acid sequence: CAISGVMGGTDTQYF.

This clonotype was detected a few times. This sequence joins TRBV7-9 and TRBJ2-3, with 7 bases aligning to TRBD2. The CDR3 is made up of 17 amino acids. With 4 bases clipped from V and 0 bases from J, the junction kept 10 bases outside the gene matches. CDR1 is SEHNR and CDR2 is FQNEAQ in the germline V gene (reference sequence). The CDR3 spells CASSSGGGATSTDTQYF. Here the CDR3 DNA reads TGTGCCAGCAGCTCCGGCGGGGGAGCTACTAGCACAGATACGCAGTATTTT.

The table lists this clonotype with a few counts. The chain joins TRBV5-1 to TRBJ2-1; D call uncertain. Trimming stripped 1 base from V and 9 bases from J, with 17 bases between. The CDR3 spans 15 residues. Germline V gene sequence: CDR1 SGHRS, CDR2 YFSETQ. The CDR3 nucleotides are TGCGCCAGCAGCTTGCGCCCTGATATCATGGGTGAGCAGTTCTTC. Residues: CASSLRPDIMGEQFF.